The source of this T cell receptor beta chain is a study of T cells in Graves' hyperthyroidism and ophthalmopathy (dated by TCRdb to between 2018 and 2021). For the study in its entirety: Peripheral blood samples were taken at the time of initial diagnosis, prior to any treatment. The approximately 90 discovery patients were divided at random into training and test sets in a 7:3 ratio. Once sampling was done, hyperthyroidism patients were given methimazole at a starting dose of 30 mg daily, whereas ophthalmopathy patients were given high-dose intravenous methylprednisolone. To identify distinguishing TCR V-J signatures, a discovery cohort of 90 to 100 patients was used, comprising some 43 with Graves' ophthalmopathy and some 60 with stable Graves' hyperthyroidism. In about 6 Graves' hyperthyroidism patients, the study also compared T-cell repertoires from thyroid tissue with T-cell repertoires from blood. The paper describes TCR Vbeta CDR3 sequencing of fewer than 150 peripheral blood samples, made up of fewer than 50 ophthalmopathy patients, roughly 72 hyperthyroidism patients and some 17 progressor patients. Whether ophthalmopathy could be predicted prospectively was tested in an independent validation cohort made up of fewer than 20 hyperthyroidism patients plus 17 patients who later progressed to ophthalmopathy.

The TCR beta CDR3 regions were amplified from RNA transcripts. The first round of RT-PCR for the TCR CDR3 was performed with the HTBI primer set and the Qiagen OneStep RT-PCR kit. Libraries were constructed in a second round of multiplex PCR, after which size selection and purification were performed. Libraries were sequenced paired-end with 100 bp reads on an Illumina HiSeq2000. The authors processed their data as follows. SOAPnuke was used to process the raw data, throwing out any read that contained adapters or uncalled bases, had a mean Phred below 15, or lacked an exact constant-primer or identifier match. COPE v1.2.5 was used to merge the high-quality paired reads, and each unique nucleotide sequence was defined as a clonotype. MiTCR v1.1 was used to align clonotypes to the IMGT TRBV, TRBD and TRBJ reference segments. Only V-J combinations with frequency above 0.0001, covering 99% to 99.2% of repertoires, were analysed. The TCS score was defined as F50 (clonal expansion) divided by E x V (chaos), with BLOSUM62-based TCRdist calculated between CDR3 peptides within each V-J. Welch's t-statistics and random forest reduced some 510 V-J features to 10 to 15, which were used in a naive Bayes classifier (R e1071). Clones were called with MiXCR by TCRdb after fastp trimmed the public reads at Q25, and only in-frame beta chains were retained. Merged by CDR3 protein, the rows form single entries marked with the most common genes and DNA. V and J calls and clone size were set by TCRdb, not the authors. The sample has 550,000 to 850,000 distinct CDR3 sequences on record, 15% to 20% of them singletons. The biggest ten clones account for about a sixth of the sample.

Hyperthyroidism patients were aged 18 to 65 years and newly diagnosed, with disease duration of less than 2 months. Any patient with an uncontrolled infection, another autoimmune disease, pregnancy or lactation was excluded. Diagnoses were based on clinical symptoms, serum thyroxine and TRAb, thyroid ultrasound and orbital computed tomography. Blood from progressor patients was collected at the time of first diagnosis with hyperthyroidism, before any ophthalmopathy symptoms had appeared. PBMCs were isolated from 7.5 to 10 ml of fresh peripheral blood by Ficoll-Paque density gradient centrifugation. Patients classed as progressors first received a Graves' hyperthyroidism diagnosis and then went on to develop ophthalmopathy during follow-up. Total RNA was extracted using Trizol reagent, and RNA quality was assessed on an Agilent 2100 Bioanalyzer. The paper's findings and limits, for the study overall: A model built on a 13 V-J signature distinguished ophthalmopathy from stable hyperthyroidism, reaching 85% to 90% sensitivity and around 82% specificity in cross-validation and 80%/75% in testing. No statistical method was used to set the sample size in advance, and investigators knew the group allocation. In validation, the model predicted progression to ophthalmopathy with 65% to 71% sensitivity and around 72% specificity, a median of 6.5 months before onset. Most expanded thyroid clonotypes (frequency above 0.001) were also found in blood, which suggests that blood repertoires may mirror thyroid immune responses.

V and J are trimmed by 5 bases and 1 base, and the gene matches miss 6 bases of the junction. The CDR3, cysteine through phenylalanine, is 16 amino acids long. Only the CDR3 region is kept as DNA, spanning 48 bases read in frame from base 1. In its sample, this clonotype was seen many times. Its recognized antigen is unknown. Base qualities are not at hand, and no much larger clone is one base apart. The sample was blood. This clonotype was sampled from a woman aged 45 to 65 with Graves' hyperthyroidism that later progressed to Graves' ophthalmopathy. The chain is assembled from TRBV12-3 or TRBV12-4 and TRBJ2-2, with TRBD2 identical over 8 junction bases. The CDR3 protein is CASSGLAGRNTGELFF. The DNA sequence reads TGTGCCAGCAGTGGCCTAGCGGGTAGGAACACCGGGGAGCTGTTTTTT.